The 27 T cell receptor beta chains below were found in one sample sequenced in a study of tumor-infiltrating lymphocytes in primary liver carcinoma. Out of unsorted whole blood came the blood RNA, and germline DNA was extracted as well. Starting from approximately 500 ng of total RNA, TCR beta cDNA was produced with a primer in the constant region. Modified slightly, ARM-PCR produced TCR beta libraries over three nested multiplex PCR rounds. TRBV1-TRBV30 forward primers and a C-beta reverse primer were used in the first two PCR rounds, which each ran for ten to eleven cycles. Via MiXCR, TCRdb re-called the multiplex PCR reads, giving one row per CDR3 protein. Of fewer than 350,000 distinct CDR3 sequences listed, around 60% are singletons. The sequencing sample was made of peripheral blood. These receptors all stem from a man aged 40-49 years with primary liver carcinoma and hepatitis B virus infection.

A few counts support this clonotype. The junction does not match germline at one end; this may be a read error. The V and J genes are TRBV11-2 and TRBJ2-1; D might be TRBD1 (7 bases). The length of the CDR3 is 13 residues. Looked up from germline, CDR1 is SGHAT and CDR2 is FQNNGV. The CDR3 DNA is TGTACCAGTCGGAACAGGGGAGGCAATGAGCAGTTCTTC. The encoded protein is CTSRNRGGNEQFF.

Details on this clonotype: A much larger clonotype is one base distant, so this may be a read error. The gene calls are TRBV6-5 and TRBJ1-1; possibly TRBD1 for D (5 bases). This CDR3 has 15 amino acids. V lost 10 bases, J lost 4 bases, and 22 bases lay in between. Germline V CDR1 and CDR2: MNHEY, SVGAGI. This chain's CDR3 is CANSNGGGSSTEAFF. The CDR3 bases are TGTGCCAACAGCAACGGGGGGGGTAGTAGCACTGAAGCTTTCTTT.

Comment on this clonotype: A much larger clonotype is one base distant, so this may be a read error. V gene TRBV6-1 combines with J gene TRBJ1-2; 7 bases line up with TRBD1. This CDR3 has 14 residues. Germline V gene data show CDR1 as MNHNS and CDR2 as SASEGT. Here the CDR3 DNA reads TGTGCCAGCAGTGACGGGACAGCGTACTATGGCTGCACCTTC. Protein sequence: CASSDGTAYYGCTF.

The count of this clonotype is one. A single base separates this from a much larger clone, so it may be a read error. The J gene is TRBJ2-1, the V gene TRBV12-3 or TRBV12-4, with D uncertain. This CDR3 region has 15 residues. The CDR3 sequence: CDSSSSVVPNNEQFF. DNA for the CDR3: TGTGACAGCAGTTCCTCGGTCGTCCCCAACAATGAGCAGTTCTTC.

Details on this clonotype: A much larger clonotype is one base distant, so this may be a read error. The chain links TRBV7-8 to TRBJ2-1, with D unresolved. Germline V lookup: CDR1 SGHVS, CDR2 FQNEAQ. This CDR3 has 16 residues. The CDR3 sequence is CAGSASRLVSYNEQFF. The CDR3 DNA is TGTGCCGGCAGCGCAAGCAGACTCGTTTCCTACAATGAGCAGTTCTTC.

For this clonotype: Relative to the germline gene, one junction end is altered; a read error may explain this. The chain carries TRBV11-2 and TRBJ2-7; 8 bases map to TRBD2. The CDR3 consists of 15 residues. Germline CDR1 reads SGHAT; CDR2 reads FQNNGV. The CDR3 sequence: CASCLTSGKFYEQYF. The CDR3 DNA reads as TGTGCCAGCTGCTTAACTAGCGGAAAATTCTACGAGCAGTACTTC.

The rearrangement joins TRBV6-5 to TRBJ2-3; D is unclear. Trimming cost V 8 bases and J 2 bases, with 11 bases left between them. The CDR3 covers 13 residues. The germline CDR1 and CDR2 sequences are MNHEY and SVGAGI. In DNA form, the CDR3 reads TGTGCCAGCTGTGCCTCTTACACAGATACGCAGTATTTT. Its protein product is CASCASYTDTQYF.

Worth noting for this clonotype: A much bigger clone sits one base away, suggesting this may be a read error. This rearrangement joins TRBV6-6 to TRBJ2-7, with unresolved D. CDR1 MNHNY and CDR2 SVGAGI come from the germline V gene (reference sequence). CDR3 length equals 16 residues. CDR3 in amino acids: CASSYLGLGGHYKQYF. For the CDR3, the DNA is TGTGCCAGCAGTTATCTAGGGCTTGGCGGTCACTACAAGCAGTACTTC.

The chain carries TRBV10-3 and TRBJ2-7; 12 nucleotides align to TRBD2. From germline, CDR1 is ENHRY and CDR2 SYGVKD. This CDR3 spans 16 amino acids. V lost 4 bases and J lost 2; bases outside the gene matches: 6. The CDR3 sequence: CAISGNLAGGPYEQYF. CDR3 coding DNA: TGTGCCATCAGTGGCAATCTAGCGGGAGGGCCCTACGAGCAGTACTTC.

This clonotype was seen at least ten times. V and J are TRBV29-1 and TRBJ2-3, with D maybe TRBD1 (5 bases). The V gene lost 6 bases and the J gene lost 0 bases, with 10 bases spanning the gap. The length of the CDR3 is 13 residues. Germline CDR1 reads SQVTM; CDR2 reads ANQGSEA. The chain's CDR3 is CSVPTASTDTQYF. The CDR3 coding sequence is TGCAGCGTCCCGACAGCTAGCACAGATACGCAGTATTTT.

On this clonotype itself: Relative to the germline gene, one junction end is altered; a read error may explain this. The J gene is TRBJ2-7, the V gene TRBV11-2, with D tentatively TRBD1 or TRBD2 (5 bases each). This CDR3 has 15 amino acids. Germline lookup yields CDR1 SGHAT and CDR2 FQNNGV. Written as DNA, the CDR3 is TGTACCAGCAGCGTGGACTCTGGGACCCCCTACGAGGAGTACTTC. This sequence encodes CTSSVDSGTPYEEYF. Complete variable domain (other parts from reference TRBV11-2 and TRBJ2-7): EAGVAQSPRYKIIEKRQSVAFWCNPISGHATLYWYQQILGQGPKLLIQFQNNGVVDDSQLPKDRFSAERLKGVDSTLKIQPAKLEDSAVYLCTSSVDSGTPYEEYFGPGTRLTVT.

This clonotype was observed at least ten times. The chain has TRBV12-3 or TRBV12-4 and TRBJ2-5; the D gene is possibly TRBD1 (6 bases). V was clipped by 4 bases and J by 5 bases, with 14 bases between them. The length of the CDR3 is 14 residues. The CDR3 DNA reads TGTGCCAGCAGTTCTTTCCAGGGGACGGAGACCCAGTACTTC. Translation: CASSSFQGTETQYF.

As regards this clonotype: This may arise from a read error, as a much more abundant clone is one base away. The V and J genes are TRBV4-1 and TRBJ2-1; 13 bases are shared with TRBD2. V lost 3 bases and J lost 8; bases outside the gene matches: 10. CDR3 length equals 17 residues. Germline lookup yields CDR1 MGHRA and CDR2 YSYEKL. The CDR3 coding sequence is TGCGCCAGCAGCCACACGGGACTAGCGGGATATTACGATGAGCAGTTCTTC. The encoded protein is CASSHTGLAGYYDEQFF.

There are a few counts of this clonotype. The chain has TRBV4-1 and TRBJ1-4, with a tentative D call TRBD1 (6 bases). Trimming shortened V by 0 bases and J by 4 bases, and 12 bases separated the two germline ends. The CDR3 loop spans 16 amino acids. Germline CDR1 reads MGHRA; CDR2 reads YSYEKL. CDR3 nucleotides: TGCGCCAGCAGCCAAGATCCGGGACACAGTAATGAAAAACTGTTTTTT. Its translation: CASSQDPGHSNEKLFF.

On this clonotype: A read error may explain this, as a much larger clone is one base away. The genes are TRBV12-3 or TRBV12-4 and TRBJ2-1; D possibly corresponds to TRBD1 (6 bases). This CDR3 contains 14 residues. CDR3 sequence (DNA): TGTGCCAGCAGTTTTAGTTACAGGGAAAATGAGCTGTTCTTC. This encodes CASSFSYRENELFF.

The chain carries TRBV11-2 and TRBJ2-1; the D gene is possibly TRBD1 (6 bases). In germline, CDR1 is SGHAT, CDR2 FQNNGV. V was pared by 1 base and J by 16 bases, with 29 bases between. This CDR3 is built from 17 residues. The CDR3 here is CASSLAPRGSSYNEHFF. Written as DNA, the CDR3 is TGTGCCAGCAGCTTAGCCCCCAGGGGTAGCTCATACAATGAACATTTCTTC. The variable domain in full, with the rest retrieved from reference TRBV11-2 and TRBJ2-1, is EAGVAQSPRYKIIEKRQSVAFWCNPISGHATLYWYQQILGQGPKLLIQFQNNGVVDDSQLPKDRFSAERLKGVDSTLKIQPAKLEDSAVYLCASSLAPRGSSYNEHFFGPGTRLTVL.

Points on this clonotype: An end of the junction does not agree with germline; a read error may underlie this. V and J are TRBV7-8 and TRBJ1-3, with D unclear. There are 14 residues in the CDR3. Germline CDR1 reads SGHVS; CDR2 reads FQNEAQ. CDR3 sequence: CASSLAPAGNAIYF. Here the CDR3 DNA reads TGTGCCAGCAGCTTAGCGCCAGCCGGAAACGCCATATATTTT.

Comments on this clonotype: This sequence may be a read error, since a much larger clone differs from it by one base. This chain connects TRBV6-5 to TRBJ1-6; D gene ambiguous. This CDR3 has 13 amino acids. CDR1 is MNHEY and CDR2 is SVGAGI in the germline V gene. CDR3 sequence: CAISYTAGQALHF. For the CDR3, the DNA is TGTGCCATCAGTTACACCGCAGGCCAGGCCCTCCACTTT.

The table lists this clonotype with a few counts. The rearrangement links TRBV7-9 to TRBJ2-5; D possibly corresponds to TRBD1 (6 bases). Trimming stripped 2 bases from V and 5 bases from J, with 12 bases between. Germline loops: CDR1 SEHNR, CDR2 FQNEAQ (reference sequence). CDR3 length equals 14 residues. The CDR3 here is CASSLLAGDETQYF. The CDR3 bases are TGTGCCAGCAGCTTATTGGCAGGGGATGAGACCCAGTACTTC.

The rearrangement links TRBV6-1 to TRBJ1-1, with D hard to call. The CDR3 sequence is 11 residues long. Trimming shortened V by 4 bases and J by 7 bases, and 7 bases separated the two germline ends. Germline V lookup: CDR1 MNHNS, CDR2 SASEGT. The CDR3 bases are TGTGCCAGCAGTGTGGGCCTTGAAGCTTTCTTT. Protein: CASSVGLEAFF.

About this clonotype: The junction and the germline gene differ at one end; a read error may be behind it. The rearrangement joins TRBV5-1 to TRBJ1-5; TRBD1 is a possible D gene (5 bases). The CDR3 consists of 15 residues. In germline, CDR1 is SGHRS, CDR2 YFSETQ. Here the CDR3 reads CASSPVGLRNQPQNF. The CDR3 DNA reads TGCGCCAGCAGCCCCGTGGGGCTTCGGAATCAGCCCCAGAATTTT.

This clonotype came up a few times. V usage is TRBV5-5 and J usage is TRBJ1-5; D gene uncertain. CDR3 length equals 15 residues. CDR1 SGHKS and CDR2 YYEKEE come from the germline V gene (reference sequence). Trimming shortened V by 0 bases and J by 0 bases, and 7 bases separated the two germline ends. CDR3 coding DNA: TGTGCCAGCAGCTTGGCCGGGAATAGCAATCAGCCCCAGCATTTT. Its translation is CASSLAGNSNQPQHF.

As regards this clonotype: One base away lies a much larger clone, so this may be a sequencing read error. V gene TRBV5-1 combines with J gene TRBJ2-3; 13 bases fit TRBD2. V gave up 7 bases and J gave up 5 bases; unmatched junction bases: 10. CDR1 SGHRS and CDR2 YFSETQ come from the germline V gene. The CDR3 is made up of 16 amino acids. CDR3 nucleotides: TGCGCCAGCGGACTAGCGGGAGAATTAGGCATAGATACGCAGTATTTT. Its translation is CASGLAGELGIDTQYF.

Comments on this clonotype: A much larger clone lies a single base off, so this may be a read error. The chain joins TRBV6-6 to TRBJ2-3; a weak D match, TRBD1 (5 bases). CDR3 size: 14 residues. CDR1 is MNHNY, CDR2 SVGAGI, per germline (reference sequence). Trimming stripped 7 bases from V and 0 bases from J, with 11 bases between. CDR3 coding DNA: TGTGCCAGCACCCAGGGTACCAGCACAGATACGCAGTATTTT. Translated: CASTQGTSTDTQYF.

V is TRBV11-2 and J is TRBJ1-2; D not resolved. V lost 0 bases and J lost 5, with 10 bases in between. This CDR3 has 14 amino acids. CDR1 is SGHAT and CDR2 is FQNNGV in the germline V gene. The CDR3 loop reads CASSLDPAEYGYTF. CDR3 bases: TGTGCCAGCAGCTTAGATCCAGCTGAATATGGCTACACCTTC.

This rearrangement joins TRBV14 to TRBJ1-1, with unresolved D. Looked up from germline, CDR1 is SGHDN and CDR2 is FVKESK. This CDR3 contains 16 residues. Trimming cost V 4 bases and J 4 bases, with 19 bases left between them. DNA of the CDR3: TGTGCCAGCAGCCCCCCTATTAAGGTGTTGAGCACTGAAGCTTTCTTT. Residues: CASSPPIKVLSTEAFF.

Only a few counts were recorded for this clonotype. The chain carries TRBV6-1 and TRBJ1-4; 11 positions agree with TRBD1. Trimming took 7 bases from V and 7 from J; bases not matched to a gene: 11. Per the germline V gene, CDR1 is MNHNS and CDR2 is SASEGT. The CDR3 has 16 residues. CDR3 region: CASTGDRGTGGEKLFF. CDR3 sequence (DNA): TGTGCCAGCACTGGGGACAGGGGGACTGGTGGTGAAAAACTGTTTTTT.